A selection of T cell receptor beta chains follows, all from one sample in a study of beta chain features in type 1 diabetes. Clones were sequenced by immunoSEQ multiplex PCR, and TCRdb holds only the in-frame ones, with some missing. This sample carries a few hundred thousand clones, around 16% of them seen once, and the ten largest clones take approximately 0.086%. Sample: naive CD4+ T cells from blood. These TCRs come from a man under 40 with type 1 diabetes. CDR3s include the opening cysteine and the closing phenylalanine or tryptophan. A D gene is named only where the DNA matches it firmly. Not all rows give a size; the values are once, few, many and, for expanded clones, a class.

>-|TRBJ2-5|TRBV9|-
CASSAPAGQETQYF
TGTGCCAGCAGCGCCCCTGCGGGGCAAGAGACCCAGTACTTC
>-|TRBJ2-2|TRBV7-9|-
CASSSDRTTGELFF
TGTGCCAGCAGCTCTGACAGGACGACCGGGGAGCTGTTTTTT
>TRBD1|TRBJ1-4|TRBV9|few
CASSVWTGSQNEKLFF
TGTGCCAGCAGCGTATGGACAGGGTCCCAAAATGAAAAACTGTTTTTT
>TRBD1|TRBJ1-1|TRBV30|-
CAWDRAKRDTEAFF
TGTGCCTGGGACAGGGCCAAACGGGACACTGAAGCTTTCTTT
>TRBD1|TRBJ2-7|TRBV28|few
CASTPLGQGSYEQYF
TGTGCCAGCACCCCTTTAGGACAGGGGTCCTACGAGCAGTACTTC
>TRBD1|TRBJ1-1|TRBV29-1|-
CSGDREVTEAFF
TGCAGCGGCGACAGGGAGGTTACTGAAGCTTTCTTT
>-|TRBJ2-3|TRBV25-1|-
CASTTNPGTDTQYF
TGTGCCAGCACTACCAATCCGGGCACAGATACGCAGTATTTT
>-|TRBJ1-4|TRBV21-1|-
CASSKDNGRGEKLFF
TGTGCCAGCAGCAAAGACAACGGACGTGGTGAAAAACTGTTTTTT
>TRBD1|TRBJ2-5|TRBV29-1|few
CSVEMGQGRRTQYF
TGCAGCGTTGAAATGGGACAGGGCCGGCGAACCCAGTACTTC
>-|TRBJ1-5|TRBV30|few
CAWTSGGHQPQHF
TGTGCCTGGACCAGCGGGGGGCATCAGCCCCAGCATTTT
>-|TRBJ2-5|TRBV7-9|few
CASTLVETQYF
TGTGCCAGCACCCTAGTTGAGACCCAGTACTTC
>TRBD1|TRBJ1-2|TRBV25-1|few
CASSSSGTGGVYTF
TGTGCCAGCAGTTCATCCGGGACAGGGGGCGTCTACACCTTC
>-|TRBJ1-1|TRBV7-9|-
CASSFSGTEKAFF
TGTGCCAGCAGCTTTTCCGGGACCGAGAAAGCTTTCTTT
>-|TRBJ1-1|TRBV5-6|-
CASSFTTGGGTEAFF
TGTGCCAGCAGTTTTACGACAGGCGGCGGCACTGAAGCTTTCTTT
>TRBD1|TRBJ1-2|TRBV25-1|-
CASSERTGGYGYTF
TGTGCCAGCAGTGAAAGGACAGGGGGGTATGGCTACACCTTC
>-|TRBJ2-2|TRBV30|-
CAWSGKGIGTGELFF
TGTGCCTGGAGTGGAAAGGGGATAGGGACCGGGGAGCTGTTTTTT
>TRBD1|TRBJ1-1|TRBV29-1|-
CSVEGIYRGTEAFF
TGCAGCGTTGAAGGAATATACAGGGGCACTGAAGCTTTCTTT
>-|TRBJ2-5|TRBV7-9|-
CASRPTEETQYF
TGTGCCAGCCGCCCCACCGAAGAGACCCAGTACTTC
>-|TRBJ2-7|TRBV11-2|-
CASSFAYGHEQYF
TGTGCCAGCAGCTTTGCATATGGCCACGAGCAGTACTTC
>-|TRBJ2-7|TRBV9|-
CASSGGVSSYEQYF
TGTGCCAGCAGCGGCGGGGTAAGCTCCTACGAGCAGTACTTC
>TRBD1|TRBJ2-1|TRBV5-4|-
CASSTRQGTDLIEQFF
TGTGCCAGCAGCACCCGACAGGGAACGGACCTCATTGAGCAGTTCTTC
>-|TRBJ2-3|TRBV6-5|-
CASSSRDTQYF
TGTGCCAGCAGTTCCCGGGATACGCAGTATTTT
>TRBD1|TRBJ2-1|TRBV5-1|-
CASSLDRGFYNEQFF
TGCGCCAGCAGCTTGGACAGGGGGTTTTACAATGAGCAGTTCTTC
>TRBD1|TRBJ2-7|TRBV29-1|few
CSVGQGLSYEQYF
TGCAGCGTTGGACAGGGGCTCTCCTACGAGCAGTACTTC
>TRBD2|TRBJ2-3|TRBV29-1|-
CSVWTSGRAGTDTQYF
TGCAGCGTTTGGACTAGCGGGAGGGCGGGGACAGATACGCAGTATTTT
>TRBD1|TRBJ2-1|TRBV7-2|-
CASSPEPGQSYNEQFF
TGTGCCAGCAGCCCAGAGCCGGGACAGTCTTACAATGAGCAGTTCTTC
>TRBD2|TRBJ2-5|TRBV30|-
CAWNRLAGGDETQYF
TGTGCCTGGAACCGACTAGCGGGAGGGGATGAGACCCAGTACTTC
>-|TRBJ2-2|TRBV5-8|few
CASSLAELFF
TGTGCCAGCAGCTTAGCGGAGCTGTTTTTT
>TRBD2|TRBJ2-3|TRBV30|few
CAWTGSGRLTDTQYF
TGTGCCTGGACCGGGAGCGGGAGGCTGACAGATACGCAGTATTTT